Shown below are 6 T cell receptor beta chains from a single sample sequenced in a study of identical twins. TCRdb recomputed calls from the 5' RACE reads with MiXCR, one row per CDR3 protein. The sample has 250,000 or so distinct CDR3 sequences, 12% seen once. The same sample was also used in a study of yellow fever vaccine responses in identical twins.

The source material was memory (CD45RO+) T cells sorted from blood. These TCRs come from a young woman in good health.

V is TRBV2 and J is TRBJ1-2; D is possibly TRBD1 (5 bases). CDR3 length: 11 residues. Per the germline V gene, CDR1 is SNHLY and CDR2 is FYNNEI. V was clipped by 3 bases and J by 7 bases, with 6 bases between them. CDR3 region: CASSEGLGYTF. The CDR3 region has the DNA TGTGCCAGCAGTGAGGGGCTTGGCTACACCTTC.

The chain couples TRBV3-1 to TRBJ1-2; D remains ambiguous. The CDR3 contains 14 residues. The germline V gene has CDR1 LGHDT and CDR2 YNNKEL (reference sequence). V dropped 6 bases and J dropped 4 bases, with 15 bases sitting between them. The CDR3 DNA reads TGTGCCAGCAGTCCTAAGGACGGGATCTATGGCTACACCTTC. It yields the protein CASSPKDGIYGYTF.

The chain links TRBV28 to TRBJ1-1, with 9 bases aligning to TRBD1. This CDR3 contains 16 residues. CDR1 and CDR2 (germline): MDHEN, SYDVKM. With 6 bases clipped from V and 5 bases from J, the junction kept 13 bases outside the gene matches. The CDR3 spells CASRSHTNRGRTEAFF. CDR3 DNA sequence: TGTGCCAGCAGGAGCCACACCAACAGGGGGCGGACTGAAGCTTTCTTT.

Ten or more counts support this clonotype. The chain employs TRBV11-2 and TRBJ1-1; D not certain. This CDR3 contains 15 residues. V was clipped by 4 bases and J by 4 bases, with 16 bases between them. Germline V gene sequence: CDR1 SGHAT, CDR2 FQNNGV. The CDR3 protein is CASSYGLPVGTEAFF. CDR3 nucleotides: TGTGCCAGCAGCTATGGACTCCCGGTGGGCACTGAAGCTTTCTTT.

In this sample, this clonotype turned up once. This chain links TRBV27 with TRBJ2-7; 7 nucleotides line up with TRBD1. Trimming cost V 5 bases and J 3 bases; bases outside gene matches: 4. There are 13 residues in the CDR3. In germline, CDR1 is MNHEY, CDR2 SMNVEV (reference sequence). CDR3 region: CASSDRQGYEQYF. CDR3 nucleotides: TGTGCCAGCAGTGATCGACAGGGCTACGAGCAGTACTTC.

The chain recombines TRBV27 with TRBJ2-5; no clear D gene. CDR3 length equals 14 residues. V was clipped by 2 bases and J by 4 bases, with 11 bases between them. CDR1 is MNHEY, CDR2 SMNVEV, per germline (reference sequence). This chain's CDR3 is CASSLMGWGETQYF. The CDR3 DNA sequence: TGTGCCAGCAGTTTAATGGGGTGGGGAGAGACCCAGTACTTC.